The rows below give T cell receptor beta chains drawn from one sample of a study of T cell responses to AZD1222 COVID-19 vaccine. TCRdb keeps only in-frame clones here, not all; method: immunoSEQ multiplex PCR. The data hold tens of thousands of clones, with around nine tenths observed a single time. The sequencing here drew on peripheral blood, taken on day 0 of AZD1222 vaccination. These receptors originate from an adult in good health. CDR3s include the opening cysteine and the closing phenylalanine or tryptophan. The order of the fields is V gene, CDR3 protein.

TRBV19 CASSIRRNQPQHF
TRBV11-3 CASSLGPQETQYF
TRBV10-2 CASGREIGNQPQHF
TRBV14 CASSHRTYEQYF
TRBV23-1 CASSQGMGGCYEQYF
TRBV7-9 CASSHVFPRKLFF
TRBV3-1/TRBV3-2 CASSQETQYF
TRBV7-2 CASSLGGQRRGLGQFF
TRBV10-2 CASTGTGGYEQYF
TRBV2 CASRPQSHLQETQYF
TRBV7-3 CASSPGHHTDTQYF
TRBV5-1 CASSFWENTEAFF
TRBV7-2 CASSLVRGGQGAHEQYF
TRBV15 CATSRDQGQPQHF
TRBV3-1/TRBV3-2 CASSPRTALSGNTIYF
TRBV12-5 CASGLGLAGDTDTQYF
TRBV9 CASSALGQETQYF
TRBV7-9 CASRQGQGHTEAFF
TRBV6-5 CASSLQGSDQPQHF
TRBV29-1 CSVVLDSYEQYF
TRBV18 CASSPSNTEAFF
TRBV11-2 CASSLAGPFYEQYF
TRBV10-1 CASSSGTSGRGETQYF
TRBV10-3 CAISESSGNVREKLFF
TRBV2 CASSWTNTEAFF
TRBV7-9 CASSFFGTGELFF
TRBV2 CASSGGHKNTEAFF
TRBV2 CASSSGTSGYEQYF
TRBV9 CASSAGLAGFFGEQYF
TRBV10-3 CAISATTGELFF
TRBV19 CASSPLLRTEAFF
TRBV6-2/TRBV6-3 CASSSDSNYGYTF
TRBV5-1 CASSSDGYNSYEQYF
TRBV6-4 CASSEGEGGSNEQFF
TRBV19 CASSEGVATNEKLFF
TRBV7-6 CASSPMRDTEAFF
TRBV7-2 CASSKNFPGELFF
TRBV19 CASSSHHRGFGYGYTF
TRBV24-1 CATTPSAGGRQETQYF
TRBV11-2 CASSLAGTDNEQFF
TRBV7-2 CATSIIGGVYNEQFF
TRBV19 CASREQGVYNSPLHF
TRBV5-8 CASSLGRTENQPQHF
TRBV6-5 CASSYSEGDGGYTF
TRBV9 CASSVDVGSEQFF
TRBV14 CASSPRTASSGNTIYF